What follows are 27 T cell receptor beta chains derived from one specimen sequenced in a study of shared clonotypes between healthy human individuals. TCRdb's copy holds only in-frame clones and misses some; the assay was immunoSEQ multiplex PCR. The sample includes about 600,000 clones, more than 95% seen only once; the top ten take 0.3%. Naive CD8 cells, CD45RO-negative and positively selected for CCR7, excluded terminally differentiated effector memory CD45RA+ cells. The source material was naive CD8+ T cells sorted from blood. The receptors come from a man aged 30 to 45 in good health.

As DNA, the CDR3 is TGCGCCAGCAGCCAAGATCTAACGGGAGCAGCCTACGAGCAGTACTTC. Translated, it gives CASSQDLTGAAYEQYF. This chain uses TRBV4-1 with TRBJ2-7, with D perhaps matching TRBD2 (6 bases). CDR3 size: 16 residues. V lost 0 bases to trimming and J lost 2 bases, with 14 bases between them. Germline V gene sequence: CDR1 MGHRA, CDR2 YSYEKL.

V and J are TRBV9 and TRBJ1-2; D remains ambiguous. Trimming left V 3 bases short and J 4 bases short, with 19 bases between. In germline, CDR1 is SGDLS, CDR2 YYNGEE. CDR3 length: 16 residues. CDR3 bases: TGTGCCAGCAGCGAGTTCCAAGAGGCCCCATTCTATGGCTACACCTTC. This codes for CASSEFQEAPFYGYTF.

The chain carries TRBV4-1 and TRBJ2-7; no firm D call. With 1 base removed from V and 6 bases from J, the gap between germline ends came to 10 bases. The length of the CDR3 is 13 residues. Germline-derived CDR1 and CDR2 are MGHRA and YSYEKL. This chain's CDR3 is CASSQGIQREQYF. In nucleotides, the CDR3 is TGCGCCAGCAGCCAAGGGATTCAGCGCGAGCAGTACTTC.

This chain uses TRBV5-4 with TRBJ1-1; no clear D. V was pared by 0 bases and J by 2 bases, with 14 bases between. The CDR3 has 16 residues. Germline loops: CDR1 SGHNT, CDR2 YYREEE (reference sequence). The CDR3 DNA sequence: TGTGCCAGCAGCTTGGAGGCCGGCATCTATAACACTGAAGCTTTCTTT. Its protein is CASSLEAGIYNTEAFF.

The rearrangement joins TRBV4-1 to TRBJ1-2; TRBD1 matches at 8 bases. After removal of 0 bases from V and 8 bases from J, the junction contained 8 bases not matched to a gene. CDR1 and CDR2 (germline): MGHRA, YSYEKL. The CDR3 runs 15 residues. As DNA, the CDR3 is TGCGCCAGCAGCCAAGAGCAGGGGGCGCGTCGGGGCTACACCTTC. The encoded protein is CASSQEQGARRGYTF.

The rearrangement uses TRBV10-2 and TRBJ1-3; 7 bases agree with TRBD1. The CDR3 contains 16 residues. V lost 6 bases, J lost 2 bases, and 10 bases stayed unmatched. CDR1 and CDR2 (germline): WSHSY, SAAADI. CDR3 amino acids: CASRGDRDGTGNTIYF. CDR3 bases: TGCGCCAGCAGGGGAGACAGGGATGGCACTGGAAACACCATATATTTT.

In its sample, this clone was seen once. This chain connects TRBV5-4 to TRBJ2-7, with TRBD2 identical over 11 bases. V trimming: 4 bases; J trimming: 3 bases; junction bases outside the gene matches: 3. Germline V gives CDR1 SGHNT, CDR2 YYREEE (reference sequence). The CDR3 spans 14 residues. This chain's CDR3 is CASSITSGSYEQYF. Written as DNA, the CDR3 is TGTGCCAGCAGCATCACTAGCGGGAGCTACGAGCAGTACTTC.

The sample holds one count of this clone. The CDR3 loop reads CASSRRTGDEQFF. In DNA, the CDR3 is TGCGCCAGCAGCAGGCGAACGGGGGATGAGCAGTTCTTC. This chain connects TRBV4-3 to TRBJ2-1, with a weak D call TRBD2 (6 bases). CDR3 length equals 13 residues. CDR1 and CDR2 (germline): LGHNA, YSLEER. Trimming took 5 bases from V and 8 from J, leaving 13 bases between them.

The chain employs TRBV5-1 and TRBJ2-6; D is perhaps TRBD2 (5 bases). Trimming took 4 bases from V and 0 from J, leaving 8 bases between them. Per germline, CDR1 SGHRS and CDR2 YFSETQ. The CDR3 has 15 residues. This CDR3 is CASSDTSSGANVLTF. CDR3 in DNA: TGCGCCAGCAGCGACACTAGCTCTGGGGCCAACGTCCTGACTTTC.

CDR3 bases: TGTGCTAGTGGTTTAGACAGGGGCACAGATACGCAGTATTTT. Protein: CASGLDRGTDTQYF. The rearrangement joins TRBV12-5 to TRBJ2-3, with 7 bases lining up with TRBD1. The CDR3 sequence is 14 residues long. The trim removed 3 bases at V and 1 base at J, leaving 1 base unmatched. CDR1 and CDR2 (germline): LGHNT, FRNRAP.

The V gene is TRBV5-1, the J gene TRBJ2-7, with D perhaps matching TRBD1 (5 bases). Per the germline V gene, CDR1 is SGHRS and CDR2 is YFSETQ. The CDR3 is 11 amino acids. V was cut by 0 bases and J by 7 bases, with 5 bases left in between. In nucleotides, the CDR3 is TGCGCCAGCAGCTTGGAGGGGGAGCAGTACTTC. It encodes CASSLEGEQYF.

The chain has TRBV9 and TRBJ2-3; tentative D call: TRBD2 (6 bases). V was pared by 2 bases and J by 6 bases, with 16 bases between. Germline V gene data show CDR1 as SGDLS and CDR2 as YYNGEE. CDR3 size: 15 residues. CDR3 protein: CASSVLGGGVDTQYF. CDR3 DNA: TGTGCCAGCAGCGTGCTCGGGGGAGGAGTCGATACGCAGTATTTT.

The CDR3: CASSSLYAGPTSDTGELFF. Here the CDR3 DNA reads TGCGCCAGCAGCTCACTCTACGCTGGGCCAACTTCGGACACCGGGGAGCTGTTTTTT. This chain joins TRBV5-1 and TRBJ2-2; D unclear. Germline V gene sequence: CDR1 SGHRS, CDR2 YFSETQ. The CDR3 has 19 residues. Trimming cost V 3 bases and J 3 bases, with 24 bases left between them. Full variable domain (rest looked up from reference TRBV5-1 and TRBJ2-2): KAGVTQTPRYLIKTRGQQVTLSCSPISGHRSVSWYQQTPGQGLQFLFEYFSETQRNKGNFPGRFSGRQFSNSRSEMNVSTLELGDSALYLCASSSLYAGPTSDTGELFFGEGSRLTVL.

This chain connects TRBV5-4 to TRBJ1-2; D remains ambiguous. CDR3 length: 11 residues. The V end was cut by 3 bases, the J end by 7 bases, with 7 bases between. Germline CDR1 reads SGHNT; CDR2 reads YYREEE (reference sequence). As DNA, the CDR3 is TGTGCCAGCAGCTCGCCCGCTGGCTACACCTTC. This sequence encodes CASSSPAGYTF.

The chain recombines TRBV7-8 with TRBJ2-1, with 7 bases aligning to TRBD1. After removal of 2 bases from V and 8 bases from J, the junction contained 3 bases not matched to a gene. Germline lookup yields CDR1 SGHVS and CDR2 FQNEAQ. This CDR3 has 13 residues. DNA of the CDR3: TGTGCCAGCAGCTTACAGGGGGATCATGAGCAGTTCTTC. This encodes CASSLQGDHEQFF.

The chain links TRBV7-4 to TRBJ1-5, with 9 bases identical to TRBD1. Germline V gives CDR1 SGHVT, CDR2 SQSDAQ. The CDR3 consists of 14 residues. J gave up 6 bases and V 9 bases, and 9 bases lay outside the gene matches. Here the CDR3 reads CAREGTGRGQPQHF. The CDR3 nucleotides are TGTGCCAGAGAGGGGACAGGGAGGGGTCAGCCCCAGCATTTT.

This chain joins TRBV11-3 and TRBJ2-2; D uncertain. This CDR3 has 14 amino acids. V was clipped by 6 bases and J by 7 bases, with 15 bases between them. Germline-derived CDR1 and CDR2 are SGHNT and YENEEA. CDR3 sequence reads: CASRIRPDHGELFF. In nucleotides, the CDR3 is TGTGCCAGCAGGATCAGACCGGACCACGGGGAGCTGTTTTTT.

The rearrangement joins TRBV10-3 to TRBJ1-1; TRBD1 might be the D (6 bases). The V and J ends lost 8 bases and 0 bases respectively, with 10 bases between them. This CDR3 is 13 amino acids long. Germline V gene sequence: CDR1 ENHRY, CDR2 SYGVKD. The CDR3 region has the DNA TGTGCCATCCAGGACAGATTGAACACTGAAGCTTTCTTT. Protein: CAIQDRLNTEAFF.

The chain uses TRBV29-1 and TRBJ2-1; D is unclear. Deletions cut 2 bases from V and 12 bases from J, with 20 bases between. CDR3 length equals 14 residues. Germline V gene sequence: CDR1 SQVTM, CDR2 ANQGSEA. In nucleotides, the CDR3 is TGCAGCGTTGAACCTCGGACGCTCCTCCTAGGGCAGTTCTTC. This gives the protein CSVEPRTLLLGQFF.

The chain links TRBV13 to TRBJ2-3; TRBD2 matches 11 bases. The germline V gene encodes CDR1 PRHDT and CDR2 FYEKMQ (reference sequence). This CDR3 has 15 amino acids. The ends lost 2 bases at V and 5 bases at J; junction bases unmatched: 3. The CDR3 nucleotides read TGTGCCAGCAGCTTAACTAGCGGGAGCCTAGATACGCAGTATTTT. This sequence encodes CASSLTSGSLDTQYF. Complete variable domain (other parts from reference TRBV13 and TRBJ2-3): AAGVIQSPRHLIKEKRETATLKCYPIPRHDTVYWYQQGPGQDPQFLISFYEKMQSDKGSIPDRFSAQQFSDYHSELNMSSLELGDSALYFCASSLTSGSLDTQYFGPGTRLTVL.

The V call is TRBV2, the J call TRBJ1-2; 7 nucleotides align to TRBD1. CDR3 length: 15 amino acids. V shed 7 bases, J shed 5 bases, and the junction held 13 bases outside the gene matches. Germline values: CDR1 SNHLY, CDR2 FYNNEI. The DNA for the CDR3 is TGTGCCAGCACTAGATCCCTCGACAGGGTATATGGCTACACCTTC. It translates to CASTRSLDRVYGYTF.

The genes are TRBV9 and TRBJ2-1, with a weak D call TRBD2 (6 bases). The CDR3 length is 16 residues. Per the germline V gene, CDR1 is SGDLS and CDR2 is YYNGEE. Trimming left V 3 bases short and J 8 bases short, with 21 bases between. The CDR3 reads CASSAHPGVNKYEQFF. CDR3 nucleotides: TGTGCCAGCAGCGCCCATCCGGGAGTTAATAAATATGAGCAGTTCTTC.

The CDR3 DNA is TGTGCCAGCAGCCAGGGGTTGACTAGCACAGATACGCAGTATTTT. Its translation: CASSQGLTSTDTQYF. V usage is TRBV14 and J usage is TRBJ2-3; no clear D. V lost 3 bases and J lost 0, with 10 bases in between. Looked up from germline, CDR1 is SGHDN and CDR2 is FVKESK. The CDR3 runs to 15 residues.

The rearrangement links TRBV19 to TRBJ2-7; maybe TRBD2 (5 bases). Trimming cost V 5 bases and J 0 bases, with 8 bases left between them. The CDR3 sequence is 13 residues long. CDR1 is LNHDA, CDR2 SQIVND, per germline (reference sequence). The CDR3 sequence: CASSERSSYEQYF. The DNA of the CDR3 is TGTGCCAGTAGTGAGCGGAGCTCCTACGAGCAGTACTTC.

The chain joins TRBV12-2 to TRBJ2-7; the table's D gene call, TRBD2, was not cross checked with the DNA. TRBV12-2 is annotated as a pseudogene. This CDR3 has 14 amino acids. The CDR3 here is CASRLVGVDVEPYF. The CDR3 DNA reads TGTGCAAGTCGCTTAGTAGGAGTCGACGTTGAGCCGTACTTC.

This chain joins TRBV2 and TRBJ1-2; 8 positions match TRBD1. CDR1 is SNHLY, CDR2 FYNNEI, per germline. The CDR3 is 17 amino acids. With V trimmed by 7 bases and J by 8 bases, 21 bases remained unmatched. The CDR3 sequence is CASTQGARGAHLRGYTF. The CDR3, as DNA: TGTGCCAGCACCCAGGGGGCCCGAGGGGCTCACCTGCGGGGCTACACCTTC.

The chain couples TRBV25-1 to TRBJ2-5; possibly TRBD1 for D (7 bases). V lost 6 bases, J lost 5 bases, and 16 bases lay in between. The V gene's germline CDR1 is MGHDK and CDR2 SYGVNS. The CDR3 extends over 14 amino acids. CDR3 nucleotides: TGTGCCAGCAGGCAGGGGGGCAGAGTGGAGACCCAGTACTTC. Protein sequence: CASRQGGRVETQYF.